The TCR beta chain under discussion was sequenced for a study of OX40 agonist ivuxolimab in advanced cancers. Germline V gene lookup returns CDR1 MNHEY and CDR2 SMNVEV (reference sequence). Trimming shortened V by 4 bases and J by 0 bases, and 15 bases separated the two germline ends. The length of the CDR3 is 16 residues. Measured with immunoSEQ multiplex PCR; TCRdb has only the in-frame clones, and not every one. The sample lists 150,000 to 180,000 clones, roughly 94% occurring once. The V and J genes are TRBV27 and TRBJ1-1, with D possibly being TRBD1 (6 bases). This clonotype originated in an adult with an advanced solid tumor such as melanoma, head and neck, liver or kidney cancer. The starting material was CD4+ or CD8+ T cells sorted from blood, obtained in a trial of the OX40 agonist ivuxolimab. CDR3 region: CASSSWADSMNTEAFF. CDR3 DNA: TGTGCCAGCAGTTCCTGGGCGGACAGCATGAACACTGAAGCTTTCTTT.